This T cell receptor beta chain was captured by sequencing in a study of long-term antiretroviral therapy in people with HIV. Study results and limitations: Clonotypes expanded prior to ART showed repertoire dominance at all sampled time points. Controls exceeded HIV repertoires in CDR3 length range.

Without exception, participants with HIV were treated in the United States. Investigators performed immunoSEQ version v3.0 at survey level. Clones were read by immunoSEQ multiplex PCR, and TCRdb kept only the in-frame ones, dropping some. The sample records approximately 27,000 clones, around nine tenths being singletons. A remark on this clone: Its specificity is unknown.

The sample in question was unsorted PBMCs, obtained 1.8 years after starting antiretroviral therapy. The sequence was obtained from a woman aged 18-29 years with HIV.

In nucleotides, the CDR3 is TGTGCCAGCAGTTTATCTTTAGCCCTATTCAATGAGCAGTTCTTC. Its protein product is CASSLSLALFNEQFF. The chain uses TRBV27 and TRBJ2-1; no clear D. The V gene lost 0 bases and the J gene lost 6 bases, with 12 bases spanning the gap. Germline values: CDR1 MNHEY, CDR2 SMNVEV (reference sequence). This CDR3 contains 15 residues.